This T cell receptor beta chain was found in a study of cytomegalovirus exposure and HLA in healthy donors. Study-wide results and limits: Overall, around 150 TCR beta chains were annotated as cytomegalovirus-associated.

Trimming removed 3 bases from V and 1 base from J, with 9 bases in between. The CDR3 contains 14 residues. The V gene's germline CDR1 is SEHNR and CDR2 FQNEAQ (reference sequence). In this sample, this clone turned up once. No antigen is known for it. The PCR ran on 60 Vbeta and 13 Jbeta primers. Libraries were prepared by immunoSEQ multiplex PCR; TCRdb keeps only in-frame clonotypes and omits some of them. The sample includes more than 110,000 clones, around 77% of them seen just once. This TCR came from a man aged 18-30 years in good health and CMV-seronegative. The V gene is TRBV7-9, the J gene TRBJ1-1; no firm D call. Material for sequencing was PBMCs. This CDR3 reads CASSLMSGNTEAFF. CDR3 nucleotide sequence: TGTGCCAGCAGCTTGATGAGCGGGAACACTGAAGCTTTCTTT.